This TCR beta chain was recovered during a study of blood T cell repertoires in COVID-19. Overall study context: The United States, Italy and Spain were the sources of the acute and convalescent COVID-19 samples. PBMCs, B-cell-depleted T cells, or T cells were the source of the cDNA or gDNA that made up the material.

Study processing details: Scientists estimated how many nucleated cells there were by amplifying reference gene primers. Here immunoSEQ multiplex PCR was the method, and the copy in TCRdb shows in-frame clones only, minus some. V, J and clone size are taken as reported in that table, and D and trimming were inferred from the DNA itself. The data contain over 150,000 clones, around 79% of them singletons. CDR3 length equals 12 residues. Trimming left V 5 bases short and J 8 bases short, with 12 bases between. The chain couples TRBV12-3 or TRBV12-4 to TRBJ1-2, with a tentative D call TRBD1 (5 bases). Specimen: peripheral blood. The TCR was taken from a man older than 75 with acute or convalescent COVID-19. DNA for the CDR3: TGTGCCAGCAGTCCCAGGGAAGGGGGCTACACCTTC. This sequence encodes CASSPREGGYTF.